Presented here are 18 T cell receptor beta chains from one specimen sequenced in a study of response to subunit inactivated influenza vaccine (dated by TCRdb to between 2017 and 2018). The receptor library was made with RT-PCR. The run used an Illumina HiSeq 2500. The public sequencing data were trimmed at Q25 with fastp and processed into clonotypes with MiXCR by TCRdb, which kept only in-frame beta chains. Rows are combined by CDR3 protein, so each entry shows the most common genes and DNA. The sample profile shows around 200,000 distinct CDR3 sequences; about an eighth of them were found once. The ten biggest clones cover approximately 30% of the sample. This specimen was CD8+ T cells sorted from PBMCs, taken approximately 5 days after vaccination. Receptors originate from a man over 45 who received an inactivated influenza vaccine. Donor details come from another sample of the same person, matched by shared clones.

This clonotype was observed many times. The rearrangement joins TRBV4-1 to TRBJ2-1; tentative D call: TRBD2 (7 bases). The V end was cut by 6 bases, the J end by 8 bases, with 17 bases between. This CDR3 has 14 amino acids. CDR1 and CDR2 from the germline V gene are MGHRA and YSYEKL. The CDR3 DNA sequence: TGCGCCAGCAGGGACGAGAGGGGGAGGGATGAGCAGTTCTTC. Translating gives CASRDERGRDEQFF.

This clonotype has just a few counts. This chain uses TRBV7-2 with TRBJ2-3; D might be TRBD2 (6 bases). CDR1 is SGHTA and CDR2 is FQGNSA in the germline V gene. V lost 5 bases to trimming and J lost 7 bases, with 22 bases between them. This CDR3 is built from 16 residues. In DNA, the CDR3 is TGTGCCAGCAGCGGCGGGGCCTATCCTACTATTTATACGCAGTATTTT. It yields the protein CASSGGAYPTIYTQYF.

This chain uses TRBV9 with TRBJ2-5; D call uncertain. From germline, CDR1 is SGDLS and CDR2 YYNGEE. Trimming left V 3 bases short and J 5 bases short, with 17 bases between. The CDR3 length is 15 residues. CDR3 in amino acids: CASSGDGTTSETQYF. The CDR3 bases are TGTGCCAGCAGCGGAGACGGAACTACGTCCGAGACCCAGTACTTC.

This clonotype was detected a few times. The rearrangement uses TRBV18 and TRBJ2-7; D may be TRBD1 or TRBD2 (5 bases each). Germline loops: CDR1 KGHSH, CDR2 LQKENI. The CDR3 has 14 residues. Trimming removed 5 bases at V and 0 bases at J, with 11 bases between. CDR3 region: CASSVGPASYEQYF. In DNA, the CDR3 is TGTGCCAGCTCAGTGGGACCCGCCTCCTACGAGCAGTACTTC.

This clonotype was observed a handful of times. The chain carries TRBV6-5 and TRBJ2-7; D might be TRBD1 (6 bases). V dropped 4 bases and J dropped 1 base, with 14 bases sitting between them. Germline assignment: CDR1 MNHEY and CDR2 SVGAGI. The CDR3 is 15 amino acids. The CDR3 sequence is CASSSWDIYSYEQYF. The CDR3 nucleotides are TGTGCCAGCAGTTCCTGGGACATCTATTCCTACGAGCAGTACTTC.

The chain is built from TRBV7-9 and TRBJ1-2; a possible D gene is TRBD1 (6 bases). V lost 5 bases and J lost 8, with 12 bases in between. Germline V gene sequence: CDR1 SEHNR, CDR2 FQNEAQ (reference sequence). This CDR3 is 12 amino acids long. The CDR3 bases are TGTGCCAGCAGCCTCGGGGACACCGGCTACACCTTC. Protein: CASSLGDTGYTF.

Many counts were recorded for this clonotype. The chain uses TRBV24-1 and TRBJ2-1; D gene ambiguous. There are 12 residues in the CDR3. In germline, CDR1 is KGHDR, CDR2 SFDVKD. V gave up 2 bases and J gave up 5 bases, with 3 bases separating them. In DNA form, the CDR3 reads TGTGCCACCAGTGATTCCCACAATGAGCAGTTCTTC. This codes for CATSDSHNEQFF.

The genes are TRBV5-6 and TRBJ1-5; D not resolved. Trimming cost V 1 base and J 1 base, with 9 bases left between them. CDR3 size: 15 residues. Germline V lookup: CDR1 SGHDT, CDR2 YYEEEE. The CDR3 coding sequence is TGTGCCAGCAGCTTGTCACCTCGGAGCAATCAGCCCCAGCATTTT. Protein sequence: CASSLSPRSNQPQHF.

Many counts were recorded for this clonotype. The junction shows a germline mismatch at one end, possibly a read error. V usage is TRBV2 and J usage is TRBJ2-3; a possible D gene is TRBD2 (6 bases). Germline CDR1 SNHLY, CDR2 FYNNEI. This CDR3 region has 12 residues. The CDR3 region is CASSEARELARF. In DNA form, the CDR3 reads TGTGCCAGCAGTGAAGCTCGGGAACTAGCCCGTTTT.

A remark on this clonotype: Just one base apart from a much larger clone, this may be a read error. The chain is built from TRBV9 and TRBJ2-1, with 8 positions matching TRBD1. V lost 3 bases and J lost 13; bases outside the gene matches: 6. Germline-derived CDR1 and CDR2 are SGDLS and YYNGEE. The CDR3 is 12 amino acids. The CDR3 DNA reads TGTGCCAGCAGCGCGGACAGGGTGGTTCAGTTCTTC. Protein: CASSADRVVQFF.

The rearrangement joins TRBV20-1 to TRBJ2-7, with 10 positions matching TRBD2. Trimming cost V 0 bases and J 5 bases; bases outside gene matches: 10. The CDR3 has 16 residues. Germline CDR1 is DFQATT and CDR2 is SNEGSKA (reference sequence). CDR3 region: CSARDPGSGGADEQYF. The CDR3 DNA reads TGCAGTGCTAGAGATCCGGGGAGCGGGGGGGCAGACGAGCAGTACTTC.

This clonotype was picked up a small number of times. This chain connects TRBV7-8 to TRBJ2-7; D gene ambiguous. Germline CDR1 reads SGHVS; CDR2 reads FQNEAQ. The CDR3 has 13 residues. Trimming removed 8 bases from V and 4 bases from J, with 15 bases in between. CDR3 region: CASVGIESYEQYF. The CDR3 region has the DNA TGTGCCAGCGTGGGGATAGAAAGTTACGAGCAGTACTTC.

This clonotype has more than one count but fewer than ten. V and J are TRBV11-2 and TRBJ2-2; D is perhaps TRBD2 (6 bases). The germline CDR1 and CDR2 sequences are SGHAT and FQNNGV. CDR3 length: 18 amino acids. Trimming took off 2 bases at V and 3 bases at J, with 19 bases between the two ends. CDR3 amino acids: CASSLLALEGSDTGELFF. CDR3 bases: TGTGCCAGCAGCTTATTGGCGTTGGAGGGCTCGGACACCGGGGAGCTGTTTTTT.

This sequence joins TRBV3-1 and TRBJ2-1; unclear D gene. V lost 2 bases and J lost 0, with 8 bases in between. The CDR3 covers 15 residues. Germline V lookup: CDR1 LGHDT, CDR2 YNNKEL (reference sequence). The CDR3 DNA sequence: TGTGCCAGCAGCCAAAGGCGAAGCTCCTACAATGAGCAGTTCTTC. Its protein is CASSQRRSSYNEQFF.

This clonotype was counted only a few times. V is TRBV4-3 and J is TRBJ2-7, with D possibly matching TRBD1 (6 bases). Trimming pared 1 base from V and 0 bases from J, leaving 13 bases between. This CDR3 has 16 amino acids. Germline CDR1 is LGHNA and CDR2 is YSLEER. The CDR3 sequence is CASSQGSAGASYEQYF. The CDR3 coding sequence is TGCGCCAGCAGCCAAGGATCGGCAGGGGCCTCCTACGAGCAGTACTTC.

The chain joins TRBV6-5 to TRBJ2-7, with D unclear. The V and J ends lost 2 bases and 4 bases respectively, with 6 bases between them. CDR1 is MNHEY and CDR2 is SVGAGI in the germline V gene. CDR3 length equals 12 residues. DNA for the CDR3: TGTGCCAGCAGTTACAATGGGTACGAGCAGTACTTC. Translation gives CASSYNGYEQYF.

This clonotype was seen only a few times. The V and J genes are TRBV2 and TRBJ2-1; 8 bases agree with TRBD2. V gave up 6 bases and J gave up 13 bases; unmatched junction bases: 5. The CDR3 totals 11 residues. Germline lookup yields CDR1 SNHLY and CDR2 FYNNEI. This CDR3 reads CASRGLADQFF. The CDR3 region has the DNA TGTGCCAGCAGAGGACTAGCCGATCAGTTCTTC.

The J gene is TRBJ2-3, the V gene TRBV4-1; perhaps D is TRBD1 or TRBD2 (6 bases each). Germline loops: CDR1 MGHRA, CDR2 YSYEKL. Trimming left V 3 bases short and J 4 bases short, with 14 bases between. The CDR3 consists of 15 residues. CDR3 region: CASSHPIGGSDTQYF. CDR3 nucleotides: TGCGCCAGCAGCCACCCCATCGGGGGCTCAGATACGCAGTATTTT.